Below, one T cell receptor beta chain is given with its context. The antigen remains undetermined. The data belong to a study of T cell responses to AZD1222 COVID-19 vaccine. Study-wide results and caveats: Baseline seropositivity occurred in only a handful of AZD1222 recipients. Spike-specific TCR breadth and depth rose after two AZD1222 doses.

Clones were sequenced by immunoSEQ multiplex PCR, and TCRdb holds only the in-frame ones, with some missing. The sample records roughly 70,000 clones, 80% being singletons. CDR1 and CDR2 (germline): GTSNPN, SVGIG (reference sequence). This CDR3 is 12 amino acids long. V was pared by 7 bases and J by 4 bases, with 11 bases between. V and J are TRBV30 and TRBJ1-5; a weak D match, TRBD1 (6 bases). The clonotype originates from an adult who received the AZD1222 COVID-19 vaccine. This material consisted of peripheral blood, taken 28 days after the second AZD1222 dose. Here the CDR3 DNA reads TGTGCCTACGGACAGAGAAATCAGCCCCAGCATTTT. This sequence encodes CAYGQRNQPQHF.